Described below is a single T cell receptor beta chain sequence and its context. Its specificity is not known. RNA amounts of about 0.5 to 1 ug underwent reverse transcription with random hexamers. Amplification of TCR beta CDR3 across 54 Vbeta and 13 Jbeta was performed with immunoSEQ multiplex PCR. MiXCR was run by TCRdb on the immunoSEQ multiplex PCR reads, yielding one entry per CDR3 protein. In the table there are roughly 200,000 distinct CDR3 sequences, approximately 95% of which are singletons. These data originate in a study of CD8 T cells in Susac syndrome. Study-level results: It was acknowledged in the study that its TCR sequencing and HLA analysis involved a relatively small number of individuals.

The multiple sclerosis controls, all treatment-naive patients, had relapsing-remitting disease that was stable or active. The authors negatively isolated CD8+ and CD4+ T cells and FACS-enriched TEMRA cells. The sample comprised CD4+ T cells from PBMCs. This clonotype was sampled from a human donor with multiple sclerosis.

The CDR3 is CASSQDPGRGETQYF. The CDR3, as DNA: TGCGCCAGCAGCCAAGATCCGGGGAGGGGGGAGACCCAGTACTTC. The chain carries TRBV4-1 and TRBJ2-5, with TRBD2 as a possible D gene (7 bases). Trimming left V 0 bases short and J 5 bases short, with 13 bases between. The CDR3 extends over 15 amino acids. The germline V gene has CDR1 MGHRA and CDR2 YSYEKL.